This TCR beta chain was sequenced for a study of T cells in localized non-small cell lung cancer (dated by TCRdb to the early 2020s). For the wider study: The study examined T cell repertoires in 200 to 250 patients with early-stage NSCLC and compared tumors with uninvolved tumor-adjacent lungs. A mean age of approximately 70 years was recorded for the NSCLC patients, of whom some 130 were male and around 100 were female. All 236 NSCLC patients in the cohort were treatment-naive and had localized lung tumors that were resected.

Overall study results and their limits: Of the top 100 tumor clones, a median of 57 were detected in paired uninvolved adjacent lung; 28 were also among that lung's top 100. Uninvolved tumor-adjacent lung showed the highest T cell clonality, higher than tumor, which suggests more focused antigenic responses in the adjacent lung. Longer overall survival was associated with higher blood T cell density, whereas shorter survival was associated with higher adjacent-lung clonality. Because the study design was exploratory, TCR variables were selected using unadjusted p-values without false-discovery rate correction. Because multi-region sequencing of the tumors was not done, intratumor heterogeneity could not be ruled out.

At diagnosis, tumor, uninvolved tumor-adjacent lung and peripheral blood were collected and then preserved as a mix of FFPE and fresh-frozen material. For TCR repertoire profiling, the blood samples were analyzed as peripheral blood mononuclear cells. TCR beta CDR3 regions were sequenced from DNA using the immunoSEQ Assay. As for the authors' bioinformatics: To compute T cell density, TCR beta template counts were normalized to usable DNA, which was estimated by amplifying housekeeping genes. Richness was estimated using the preseqR package, with extrapolation to 400,000 templates for PBMC samples and to 120,000 templates for tissue samples. Clonality was defined as one minus Pielou's evenness. Tissue-enriched TCRs were identified by differential abundance testing using productive amino-acid clonotypes, minimum total count 5 and alpha 0.1. Repertoire overlap between compartments was quantified with the Jaccard Index and Morisita Overlap Index. TCR beta CDR3s were clustered by GLIPH together with public tetramer-defined viral CDR3s, and at least three viral sequences plus V-gene enrichment were required for viral motifs. Held by TCRdb, this immuneACCESS table contains in-frame sequences only and omits some clones. Under half of the omission traces to an unresolved V gene where checked; the cause of the rest is unknown. V, J and clone size were drawn from that table, and D and trimming were deduced from the DNA. This sample has around 29,000 clones in its table, and roughly 80% of those were observed once. The top ten clones comprise around 35% of the sample.

Points on this clone: It has no known antigen specificity. Base quality data are lacking; no much larger clone is found one base away.

Compared with germline, V lacks 1 base and J lacks 7 bases; bases without a gene match: 9. The germline V gene yields SGHAT for CDR1 and FQNNGV for CDR2. Inclusive of the bounding cysteine and phenylalanine, the CDR3 is 16 residues long. Only the CDR3 portion is preserved as DNA: 48 bases, with reading frame beginning at the first base. The receptor was derived from a male donor at least 60 years old with stage II squamous cell lung carcinoma. In this chain, TRBV11-2 is recombined with TRBJ2-7; the central 11 bases match TRBD1. Source: peripheral blood, taken before any cancer treatment. The CDR3 here reads CASSLAEGQGAGEQYF. The sequenced DNA: TGTGCCAGCAGCTTAGCAGAAGGACAGGGGGCAGGGGAGCAGTACTTC.